What follows are 27 T cell receptor beta chains derived from one specimen sequenced in a study of shared clonotypes between healthy human individuals. Produced via immunoSEQ multiplex PCR; TCRdb's table is partial and in-frame only. The profile shows millions of clones, roughly 95% of them singletons. The sequencing input was naive CD4+ T cells sorted from blood. Documented subset: CD45RA+ positively selected. These receptors all come from a young man in good health.

On this clone: The identical CDR3 is also encoded by other nucleotide sequences in the sample. CDR3 loop: CASSQEPGPNTGELFF. The CDR3 DNA sequence: TGCGCCAGCAGCCAGGAGCCGGGACCTAACACCGGGGAGCTGTTTTTT. The chain joins TRBV4-1 to TRBJ2-2; the D call may be TRBD1 or TRBD2 (5 bases each). V lost 3 bases and J lost 2, with 13 bases in between. CDR3 length equals 16 residues. Germline lookup yields CDR1 MGHRA and CDR2 YSYEKL.

Details on this clone: The sample contains more than one DNA sequence encoding this CDR3. This chain connects TRBV29-1 to TRBJ2-7; 11 nucleotides match TRBD1. Germline CDR1 is SQVTM and CDR2 is ANQGSEA. The V segment lost 3 bases and the J segment 2 bases; nucleotides outside the gene matches: 0. The CDR3 extends over 13 amino acids. The CDR3 protein is CSVEGQGAYEQYF. The DNA of the CDR3 is TGCAGCGTTGAGGGACAGGGGGCCTACGAGCAGTACTTC.

The J gene is TRBJ1-5, the V gene TRBV7-2, with D tentatively TRBD1 (5 bases). The V end was cut by 2 bases, the J end by 5 bases, with 10 bases between. The CDR3 length is 14 residues. The germline CDR1 and CDR2 sequences are SGHTA and FQGNSA. The CDR3 sequence: CASSLRRGDQPQHF. The CDR3, as DNA: TGTGCCAGCAGCTTAAGGAGGGGAGATCAGCCCCAGCATTTT.

The gene calls are TRBV9 and TRBJ2-5; D is uncertain. This CDR3 has 14 amino acids. Germline lookup yields CDR1 SGDLS and CDR2 YYNGEE. Trimming shortened V by 0 bases and J by 1 base, and 7 bases separated the two germline ends. The CDR3 DNA reads as TGTGCCAGCAGCGTAGAAATAAGCCAAGAGACCCAGTACTTC. This sequence encodes CASSVEISQETQYF.

The rearrangement uses TRBV6-6 and TRBJ2-1; 9 bases agree with TRBD1. This CDR3 is built from 14 residues. CDR1 and CDR2 from the germline V gene are MNHNY and SVGAGI (reference sequence). V lost 4 bases, J lost 13 bases, and 11 bases stayed unmatched. The CDR3 DNA is TGTGCCAGCAGTTCCCCCGAGACAGGGGGTGACCAGTTCTTC. This codes for CASSSPETGGDQFF.

The chain joins TRBV2 to TRBJ1-6, with 9 nucleotides matching TRBD1. CDR1 is SNHLY, CDR2 FYNNEI, per germline. J gave up 6 bases and V 4 bases, and 4 bases lay outside the gene matches. The CDR3 has 15 residues. For the CDR3, the DNA is TGTGCCAGCAGTGCTCCGGGACAGGGTAATTCACCCCTCCACTTT. This encodes CASSAPGQGNSPLHF. The complete variable domain, with remaining parts taken from reference TRBV2 and TRBJ1-6, reads EPEVTQTPSHQVTQMGQEVILRCVPISNHLYFYWYRQILGQKVEFLVSFYNNEISEKSEIFDDQFSVERPDGSNFTLKIRSTKLEDSAMYFCASSAPGQGNSPLHFGNGTRLTVT.

V usage is TRBV4-3 and J usage is TRBJ2-3; 11 bases are a match to TRBD2. J lost 6 bases, V lost 1 base, and 6 bases had no gene match. In germline, CDR1 is LGHNA, CDR2 YSLEER. The CDR3 spans 16 residues. The DNA of the CDR3 is TGCGCCAGCAGCCAAGGGGTAACTAGCGGGAGTGATACGCAGTATTTT. Amino acid sequence: CASSQGVTSGSDTQYF.

The chain has TRBV7-9 and TRBJ1-4; TRBD1 is a possible D gene (6 bases). V was pared by 3 bases and J by 4 bases, with 21 bases between. The CDR3 extends over 18 amino acids. Germline values: CDR1 SEHNR, CDR2 FQNEAQ (reference sequence). The CDR3: CASSFLGSKGGLNEKLFF. The CDR3 region has the DNA TGTGCCAGCAGCTTCCTAGGTTCGAAAGGGGGACTTAATGAAAAACTGTTTTTT.

The chain uses TRBV4-3 and TRBJ2-6; D unclear. Germline V lookup: CDR1 LGHNA, CDR2 YSLEER. V gave up 4 bases and J gave up 2 bases, with 12 bases separating them. The CDR3 runs 16 residues. CDR3 in DNA: TGCGCCAGCAGCCGCGTTATAGGCGCTGGGGCCAACGTCCTGACTTTC. It specifies CASSRVIGAGANVLTF.

The rearrangement links TRBV30 to TRBJ1-2, with a weak D call TRBD1 (5 bases). The CDR3 has 13 residues. The V end was cut by 3 bases, the J end by 4 bases, with 12 bases between. Per the germline V gene, CDR1 is GTSNPN and CDR2 is SVGIG (reference sequence). The CDR3 reads CAWSPGRSYGYTF. The CDR3, as DNA: TGTGCCTGGAGCCCGGGGCGCAGCTATGGCTACACCTTC.

The rearrangement links TRBV5-1 to TRBJ2-7; tentative D call: TRBD2 (6 bases). Germline CDR1 SGHRS, CDR2 YFSETQ. The CDR3 extends over 18 amino acids. Trimming stripped 3 bases from V and 6 bases from J, with 28 bases between. CDR3 nucleotide sequence: TGCGCCAGCAGCTCCTACTCCGGGGGAGCTACGAGACCTCTCGAGCAGTACTTC. Translated: CASSSYSGGATRPLEQYF.

This clone was counted a single time. The CDR3 nucleotides read TGTGCCGCGACAGGCGAGATAGCCGGGGAGCTGTTTTTT. Translating it yields CAATGEIAGELFF. The J gene is TRBJ2-2, the V gene TRBV2; TRBD1 might be the D (6 bases). CDR1 and CDR2 (germline): SNHLY, FYNNEI. The ends were cut back, 11 bases at V and 6 bases at J, with 16 bases in the middle. The CDR3 extends over 13 amino acids.

V is TRBV2 and J is TRBJ2-2, with no clear D. V was trimmed by 4 bases and J by 3 bases, leaving 12 bases between them. The CDR3 has 15 amino acids. Germline V gives CDR1 SNHLY, CDR2 FYNNEI. CDR3 amino acids: CASSGYTEHTGELFF. For the CDR3, the DNA is TGTGCCAGCAGTGGTTACACAGAGCACACCGGGGAGCTGTTTTTT.

Concerning this clone: The sample has other DNA sequences that encode this CDR3 too. The rearrangement uses TRBV7-8 and TRBJ2-2, with D perhaps matching TRBD1 or TRBD2 (5 bases each). The germline gives CDR1 SGHVS, CDR2 FQNEAQ. Trimming took 5 bases from V and 2 from J, leaving 15 bases between them. The CDR3 is 16 residues long. CDR3 protein: CASSPRGLANTGELFF. The CDR3 DNA reads TGTGCCAGCAGCCCGAGGGGTCTAGCCAACACCGGGGAGCTGTTTTTT.

The chain employs TRBV12-5 and TRBJ1-4; no firm D call. Germline V lookup: CDR1 LGHNT, CDR2 FRNRAP. V lost 2 bases, J lost 7 bases, and 11 bases lay in between. The CDR3 is made up of 14 amino acids. The CDR3 DNA reads TGTGCTAGTGGTTTGAGTGTTTTAGGTGAAAAACTGTTTTTT. It is translated as CASGLSVLGEKLFF. The full variable domain, rest sourced from reference TRBV12-5 and TRBJ1-4, is DARVTQTPRHKVTEMGQEVTMRCQPILGHNTVFWYRQTMMQGLELLAYFRNRAPLDDSGMPKDRFSAEMPDATLATLKIQPSEPRDSAVYFCASGLSVLGEKLFFGSGTQLSVL.

J is TRBJ2-5 and V is TRBV10-3; 13 nucleotides match TRBD2. The J segment lost 1 base and the V segment lost 10 bases, leaving 6 bases of the junction unmatched. Germline CDR1 reads ENHRY; CDR2 reads SYGVKD. The CDR3 extends over 15 amino acids. CDR3 in DNA: TGTGCCACGGCGGGGACTAGCGGGGTCCAAGAGACCCAGTACTTC. Translated, it gives CATAGTSGVQETQYF.

In this sample, this clone turned up once. The chain links TRBV11-2 to TRBJ2-2; the match to TRBD2 covers 8 bases. The V and J ends lost 5 bases and 4 bases, in that order; junction bases with no gene match: 9. CDR1 is SGHAT, CDR2 FQNNGV, per germline. CDR3 length: 16 residues. CDR3 region: CASSPLGTRVTGELFF. DNA of the CDR3: TGTGCCAGCAGCCCACTCGGGACTAGGGTCACCGGGGAGCTGTTTTTT.

This clone appeared a single time. This same CDR3 is encoded by further DNA sequences in the sample. The chain joins TRBV4-1 to TRBJ1-1; the D is unclear. V was cut by 0 bases and J by 1 base, with 3 bases left in between. The germline CDR1 and CDR2 sequences are MGHRA and YSYEKL. This CDR3 contains 13 residues. The CDR3 reads CASSQEENTEAFF. In DNA, the CDR3 is TGCGCCAGCAGCCAAGAGGAGAACACTGAAGCTTTCTTT.

This chain uses TRBV6-4 with TRBJ2-1; the match to TRBD1 covers 9 bases. Germline-derived CDR1 and CDR2 are MRHNA and SNTAGT. CDR3 length: 11 residues. Germline trimming cut 8 bases from V and 7 bases from J; bases unmatched to any gene: 0. CDR3: CASGTGNEQFF. Here the CDR3 DNA reads TGTGCCAGCGGGACAGGGAATGAGCAGTTCTTC.

The chain joins TRBV5-6 to TRBJ1-6, with TRBD1 as a possible D gene (5 bases). This CDR3 spans 14 amino acids. The germline V gene has CDR1 SGHDT and CDR2 YYEEEE. Trimming cost V 5 bases and J 10 bases, with 16 bases left between them. The chain's CDR3 is CASSSVRTLSPLHF. CDR3 coding DNA: TGTGCCAGCAGTTCAGTCCGGACATTATCACCCCTCCACTTT.

The chain carries TRBV4-1 and TRBJ2-1; D might be TRBD2 (7 bases). CDR3 size: 15 residues. CDR1 is MGHRA, CDR2 YSYEKL, per germline. The V end lost 1 base, the J end lost 8 bases, and 15 bases lay between the germline ends. The CDR3 spells CASSQAEWGGHEQFF. The CDR3 nucleotides read TGCGCCAGCAGCCAAGCCGAATGGGGGGGCCATGAGCAGTTCTTC.

The rearrangement joins TRBV18 to TRBJ2-5, with D possibly matching TRBD1 (5 bases). The V gene lost 0 bases and the J gene lost 7 bases, with 18 bases spanning the gap. CDR1 KGHSH and CDR2 LQKENI come from the germline V gene. The CDR3 is made up of 16 amino acids. The CDR3 region is CASSPPHRSLQGTQYF. The CDR3 DNA sequence: TGTGCCAGCTCACCACCTCACCGGTCGCTGCAGGGGACCCAGTACTTC. Variable domain in full (rest from reference TRBV18 and TRBJ2-5): NAGVMQNPRHLVRRRGQEARLRCSPMKGHSHVYWYRQLPEEGLKFMVYLQKENIIDESGMPKERFSAEFPKEGPSILRIQQVVRGDSAAYFCASSPPHRSLQGTQYFGPGTRLLVL.

Remarks on this clone: This specimen includes other DNA sequences encoding the same CDR3. The chain couples TRBV2 to TRBJ2-2, with D possibly TRBD1 on 6 matching bases. V was pared by 6 bases and J by 1 base, with 12 bases between. Looked up from germline, CDR1 is SNHLY and CDR2 is FYNNEI. The CDR3 runs to 15 residues. The CDR3 sequence is CASRRGTLNTGELFF. CDR3 sequence (DNA): TGTGCCAGCAGAAGGGGGACACTGAACACCGGGGAGCTGTTTTTT.

V and J are TRBV7-2 and TRBJ2-7; tentatively, D is TRBD1 or TRBD2 (5 bases each). V was pared by 5 bases and J by 0 bases, with 11 bases between. This CDR3 comprises 14 residues. The germline CDR1 and CDR2 sequences are SGHTA and FQGNSA. The CDR3 spells CASSLPGPSYEQYF. The CDR3 DNA reads TGTGCCAGCAGCCTTCCGGGACCCTCCTACGAGCAGTACTTC.

The CDR3 region has the DNA TGTGCCAGCAGTTACTTGTCTAGCGGGGGAACCTACGAGCAGTACTTC. Translated, it gives CASSYLSSGGTYEQYF. This chain uses TRBV6-5 with TRBJ2-7; 10 bases line up with TRBD2. V dropped 1 base and J dropped 2; count of bases not matched to a gene: 5. This CDR3 is 16 amino acids long. Germline V CDR1 and CDR2: MNHEY, SVGAGI.

The chain recombines TRBV6-6 with TRBJ1-6; tentatively, D is TRBD1 (6 bases). Germline lookup yields CDR1 MNHNY and CDR2 SVGAGI (reference sequence). This CDR3 spans 15 amino acids. The V end lost 5 bases, the J end lost 10 bases, and 18 bases lay between the germline ends. Here the CDR3 reads CASSRGGLKGSPLHF. Here the CDR3 DNA reads TGTGCCAGCAGTCGAGGGGGACTTAAAGGATCACCCCTCCACTTT.

The chain combines TRBV25-1 with TRBJ2-7, with D unclear. Germline loops: CDR1 MGHDK, CDR2 SYGVNS. Trimming cost V 2 bases and J 3 bases, with 8 bases left between them. The CDR3 is made up of 13 amino acids. The CDR3 sequence: CASSEAGFYEQYF. CDR3 DNA: TGTGCCAGCAGTGAAGCAGGATTCTACGAGCAGTACTTC.